This TCR beta chain appears in the sequencing data of a study of blood T cell repertoires in COVID-19. Turning to the study itself: Acute and convalescent COVID-19 specimens originated in the United States, Italy and Spain. The analysed material was cDNA or gDNA that came from T cells, B-cell-depleted T cells, or PBMCs.

Cohort placement rested on clinical history that participants reported themselves. In the original workflow: Nucleated cell number was recorded as an estimate derived from reference gene primer amplification. Some clones are missing from TCRdb's copy, which holds only in-frame ones; the method was immunoSEQ multiplex PCR. That table is the source of V, J and clone size, and D and trimming were worked out from the DNA. Of 150,000 to 200,000 clones listed, roughly 84% are singletons. Germline V gene lookup returns CDR1 SNHLY and CDR2 FYNNEI. This CDR3 spans 11 amino acids. A note on this clone: Compared with germline, one end of the junction differs, possibly owing to a read error.

The rearrangement uses TRBV2 and TRBJ2-3, with D unresolved. The sample was PBMCs or T cells enriched from blood (not recorded which). This clonotype was sampled from a human donor with acute COVID-19. The donor label of this sample is uncertain. CDR3 sequence reads: CASSEDRKRLF. For the CDR3, the DNA is TGTGCCAGCAGTGAAGATCGGAAGAGACTGTTT.